The next 23 T cell receptor beta chains were all read from a single sample in a study of Graves' ophthalmopathy and Graves' hyperthyroidism. RNA transcripts were the template, and TCR beta CDR3 regions were amplified from them. The first-round RT-PCR employed HTBI primers together with the Qiagen OneStep RT-PCR kit. A multiplex PCR was then performed as the second round. TCRdb re-called the multiplex PCR reads with MiXCR, one entry per CDR3 protein. The table has approximately 160,000 distinct CDR3 sequences, over 35% seen once. Sequenced material: peripheral blood. The receptors here all came from a woman between 40 and 50 years old with Graves' ophthalmopathy.

This clonotype was seen ten or more times. This chain joins TRBV5-1 and TRBJ1-1; D might be TRBD1 (6 bases). V was cut by 0 bases and J by 5 bases, with 17 bases left in between. CDR1 is SGHRS, CDR2 YFSETQ, per germline. This CDR3 contains 16 residues. CDR3 loop: CASSLGGMDSGTEAFF. CDR3 nucleotides: TGCGCCAGCAGCTTGGGGGGAATGGACAGTGGGACTGAAGCTTTCTTT.

The chain links TRBV28 to TRBJ2-7; no reliable D call. From germline, CDR1 is MDHEN and CDR2 SYDVKM. Trimming pared 2 bases from V and 6 bases from J, leaving 11 bases between. The CDR3 has 13 amino acids. The CDR3 nucleotides are TGTGCCAGCAGTTTAACCGGCCCGGGCGAGCAGTACTTC. It codes for CASSLTGPGEQYF.

This clonotype was seen repeatedly, ten times or more. The chain links TRBV28 to TRBJ1-1; no reliable D call. Germline CDR1 and CDR2: MDHEN and SYDVKM. This CDR3 contains 13 residues. The V end lost 6 bases, the J end lost 5 bases, and 13 bases lay between the germline ends. The CDR3 DNA follows: TGTGCCAGCAGCCCGGGTCGTGCGACTGAAGCTTTCTTT. Its protein is CASSPGRATEAFF.

The V gene is TRBV6-2 or TRBV6-3, the J gene TRBJ1-6, with D hard to call. The CDR3 runs 15 residues. Germline loops: CDR1 MNHEY, CDR2 SVGEGT. Trimming removed 4 bases at V and 5 bases at J, with 12 bases between. The CDR3 coding sequence is TGTGCCAGCAGTTCCCGGACCACTGATAATTCACCCCTCCACTTT. This encodes CASSSRTTDNSPLHF.

This clonotype was seen ten or more times. V gene TRBV7-9 combines with J gene TRBJ1-6; D is unresolved. The ends were cut back, 5 bases at V and 4 bases at J, with 12 bases in the middle. From germline, CDR1 is SEHNR and CDR2 FQNEAQ (reference sequence). The CDR3 is made up of 15 amino acids. CDR3 loop: CASSPDPYYNSPLHF. As DNA, the CDR3 is TGTGCCAGCAGCCCGGACCCCTATTATAATTCACCCCTCCACTTT.

The chain employs TRBV27 and TRBJ1-6; no reliable D call. Germline V gene sequence: CDR1 MNHEY, CDR2 SMNVEV (reference sequence). V lost 4 bases and J lost 8, with 15 bases in between. This CDR3 contains 15 residues. Written as DNA, the CDR3 is TGTGCCAGCAGTTACTCAGGAGGGTTTGATTCACCCCTCCACTTT. Translation gives CASSYSGGFDSPLHF.

This clonotype was recorded only once. The chain couples TRBV5-1 to TRBJ2-7; 8 bases line up with TRBD1. Germline V gene data show CDR1 as SGHRS and CDR2 as YFSETQ. This CDR3 is 15 amino acids long. Losses at the gene ends were 0 bases for V and 4 bases for J; bases not matched to a gene: 6. As DNA, the CDR3 is TGCGCCAGCAGCTTGGGTCAGGGGGCCTGGTACGAGCAGTACTTC. Encoded protein: CASSLGQGAWYEQYF.

Details on this clonotype: One end of the junction varies from germline; a read error may be responsible. This chain joins TRBV7-2 and TRBJ1-1; 10 bases agree with TRBD1. Germline lookup yields CDR1 SGHTA and CDR2 FQGNSA. The CDR3 is 14 residues long. In DNA form, the CDR3 reads TGTGCCAGCAGCGCGGGACAGGGGAACACTGAAGTTTTCTTT. It is translated as CASSAGQGNTEVFF.

The CDR3, as DNA: TGTGCCAGCAGTTTAACGGGAGGTGGCACCGGGGAGCTGTTTTTT. The encoded protein is CASSLTGGGTGELFF. The chain combines TRBV12-3 or TRBV12-4 with TRBJ2-2; the match to TRBD2 covers 7 bases. With V trimmed by 2 bases and J by 4 bases, 4 bases remained unmatched. This CDR3 region has 15 residues.

This clonotype was seen at least ten times. This sequence joins TRBV11-2 and TRBJ2-4, with unresolved D. Germline CDR1 and CDR2: SGHAT and FQNNGV. Trimming took off 5 bases at V and 5 bases at J, with 16 bases between the two ends. CDR3 size: 15 residues. The CDR3 DNA is TGTGCCAGCAGCGATAGTGTAGGGTATGAAAACATTCAGTACTTC. As protein: CASSDSVGYENIQYF.

This clonotype came up many times. The chain links TRBV6-1 to TRBJ2-5, with D maybe TRBD1 (6 bases). The CDR3 is 14 residues long. Looked up from germline, CDR1 is MNHNS and CDR2 is SASEGT. Trimming left V 6 bases short and J 7 bases short, with 18 bases between. The CDR3 DNA reads TGTGCCAGCAGAGATATCGGACAGAGAGGGACCCAGTACTTC. Protein sequence: CASRDIGQRGTQYF.

This clonotype appeared many times. The chain links TRBV3-1 to TRBJ2-3, with D tentatively TRBD1 (7 bases). Trimming shortened V by 5 bases and J by 2 bases, and 11 bases separated the two germline ends. The V gene's germline CDR1 is LGHDT and CDR2 YNNKEL (reference sequence). This CDR3 region has 14 residues. CDR3 sequence: CASSAGQFTDTQYF. CDR3 sequence (DNA): TGTGCCAGCAGCGCGGGACAGTTCACAGATACGCAGTATTTT.

This sequence joins TRBV7-2 and TRBJ1-3; TRBD1 is a possible D gene (5 bases). The CDR3 is 13 residues long. With 5 bases removed from V and 7 bases from J, the gap between germline ends came to 12 bases. CDR1 is SGHTA, CDR2 FQGNSA, per germline. The CDR3 bases are TGTGCCAGCAGCCTGACAGAGGGGAACACCATATATTTT. It encodes CASSLTEGNTIYF.

The V and J genes are TRBV9 and TRBJ2-2; 7 bases match TRBD2. Losses at the gene ends were 4 bases for V and 0 bases for J; bases not matched to a gene: 9. Per germline, CDR1 SGDLS and CDR2 YYNGEE. The CDR3 is 17 residues long. This CDR3 is CASSLTSRGANTGELFF. The CDR3 region has the DNA TGTGCCAGCAGCCTAACCTCCCGGGGGGCGAACACCGGGGAGCTGTTTTTT.

The J gene is TRBJ2-2, the V gene TRBV27; TRBD2 matches 7 bases. Germline loops: CDR1 MNHEY, CDR2 SMNVEV (reference sequence). Germline trimming cut 3 bases from V and 6 bases from J; bases unmatched to any gene: 4. There are 14 residues in the CDR3. As DNA, the CDR3 is TGTGCCAGCAGTTTGGGCGGGAGCGCCGGGGAGCTGTTTTTT. The encoded protein is CASSLGGSAGELFF.

J is TRBJ1-5 and V is TRBV12-3 or TRBV12-4; 9 bases agree with TRBD1. CDR3 length: 16 residues. V lost 0 bases to trimming and J lost 6 bases; unmatched junction nucleotides: 6. This CDR3 reads CASSLALRDRVQPQHF. The CDR3 nucleotides read TGTGCCAGCAGTTTAGCGTTGAGGGACAGGGTTCAGCCCCAGCATTTT.

This chain connects TRBV27 to TRBJ1-2; D unresolved. CDR1 MNHEY and CDR2 SMNVEV come from the germline V gene (reference sequence). V lost 6 bases and J lost 0, with 8 bases in between. This CDR3 has 13 amino acids. Here the CDR3 reads CASRRHANYGYTF. The CDR3, as DNA: TGTGCCAGCAGGAGGCACGCTAACTATGGCTACACCTTC.

The chain uses TRBV6-1 and TRBJ1-1; TRBD1 might be the D (6 bases). The CDR3 is 11 amino acids. CDR1 is MNHNS and CDR2 is SASEGT in the germline V gene. Trimming left V 5 bases short and J 9 bases short, with 10 bases between. CDR3 DNA sequence: TGTGCCAGCAGTCTCGGACAGAAAGCTTTCTTT. This sequence encodes CASSLGQKAFF.

The chain combines TRBV12-3 or TRBV12-4 with TRBJ2-2; TRBD2 matches 13 bases. CDR3 length: 15 residues. V gave up 6 bases and J gave up 5 bases; unmatched junction bases: 3. CDR3 nucleotide sequence: TGTGCCAGCAGACCGGGACTAGCGGGAACCGGGGAGCTGTTTTTT. Translated: CASRPGLAGTGELFF.

The V gene is TRBV6-1, the J gene TRBJ1-2; TRBD1 might be the D (5 bases). The germline V gene encodes CDR1 MNHNS and CDR2 SASEGT. Deletions cut 3 bases from V and 4 bases from J, with 12 bases between. CDR3 size: 14 residues. The CDR3 nucleotides are TGTGCCAGCAGTGATGCCAGGGATAGCTATGGCTACACCTTC. Residues: CASSDARDSYGYTF.

The chain uses TRBV5-1 and TRBJ2-7; perhaps TRBD2 as D (7 bases). Between the trimmed V and J ends, which lost 1 base and 10 bases, there was a span of 18 bases. The germline CDR1 and CDR2 sequences are SGHRS and YFSETQ. The CDR3 has 14 amino acids. CDR3 nucleotides: TGCGCCAGCAGCTTGAGCGGGGACACTTTCGGTCAGTACTTC. It encodes CASSLSGDTFGQYF.

CDR3 bases: TGTGCCAGCAGTCCAGCCGACCAACCTAAGGCCGAGCAGTACTTC. Protein product: CASSPADQPKAEQYF. This chain connects TRBV7-8 to TRBJ2-7; D gene ambiguous. Germline CDR1 reads SGHVS; CDR2 reads FQNEAQ. Trimming left V 6 bases short and J 6 bases short, with 21 bases between. This CDR3 is built from 15 residues.

The chain has TRBV19 and TRBJ2-5; D unresolved. Germline values: CDR1 LNHDA, CDR2 SQIVND (reference sequence). The length of the CDR3 is 11 residues. The CDR3 reads CATTSGETQYF. For the CDR3, the DNA is TGTGCAACCACCTCAGGCGAGACCCAGTACTTC.